The entry below describes one T cell receptor beta chain. This CDR3 is also generated by other DNA sequences in the sample. The data are from a study of T cell changes during pregnancy in multiple sclerosis. This CDR3 region has 13 residues. V was pared by 11 bases and J by 0 bases, with 3 bases of the junction left unmatched. Germline V gene sequence: CDR1 MNHNY, CDR2 SVGAGI (reference sequence). Some clones are missing from TCRdb's copy, which holds only in-frame ones; the method was immunoSEQ multiplex PCR. The table records 75,000 to 100,000 clones, 75% to 95% of them present only once. This TCR derives from a female donor in good health, enrolled as a control in a pregnancy study. V gene TRBV6-6 combines with J gene TRBJ2-3, with 9 bases that match TRBD2. The specimen comprised peripheral blood, sampled after pregnancy. The CDR3 DNA sequence: TGTGCCTTGCGGGGGGGGAGCACAGATACGCAGTATTTT. The encoded protein is CALRGGSTDTQYF.